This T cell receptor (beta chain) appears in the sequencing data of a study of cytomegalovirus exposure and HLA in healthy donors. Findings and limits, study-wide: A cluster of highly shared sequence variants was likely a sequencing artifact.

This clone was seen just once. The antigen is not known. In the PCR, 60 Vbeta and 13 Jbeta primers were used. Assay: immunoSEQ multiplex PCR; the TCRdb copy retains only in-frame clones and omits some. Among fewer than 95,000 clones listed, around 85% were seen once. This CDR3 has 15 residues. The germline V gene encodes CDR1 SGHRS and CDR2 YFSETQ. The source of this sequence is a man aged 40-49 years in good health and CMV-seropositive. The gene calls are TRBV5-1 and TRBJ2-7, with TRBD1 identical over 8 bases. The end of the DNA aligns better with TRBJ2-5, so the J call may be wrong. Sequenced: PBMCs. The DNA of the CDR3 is TGCGCCAGCCAAGACAATACAGGGGGCCAAGAGACCCAGTACTTC. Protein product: CASQDNTGGQETQYF.